These 32 T cell receptor beta chains share one sample of origin, sequenced in a study of cytomegalovirus exposure and HLA in healthy donors. The PCR ran on 60 Vbeta and 13 Jbeta primers. The assay was immunoSEQ multiplex PCR, and TCRdb's table has in-frame clones only and misses some. This repertoire shows more than 150,000 clones, 81% found once; its top ten account for 1.3%. The material sequenced was PBMCs. These receptors came from a man aged 45-65 years in good health and CMV-seropositive.

This chain links TRBV14 with TRBJ1-4; TRBD1 matches 8 bases. This CDR3 contains 19 residues. Germline V gives CDR1 SGHDN, CDR2 FVKESK. With V trimmed by 0 bases and J by 3 bases, 12 bases remained unmatched. The CDR3 protein is CASSQDYGTGGFSNEKLFF. As DNA, the CDR3 is TGTGCCAGCAGCCAAGATTACGGAACAGGGGGGTTTTCTAATGAAAAACTGTTTTTT.

The chain has TRBV18 and TRBJ2-2; possible D gene TRBD2, 6 bases. The CDR3 sequence is 14 residues long. Trimming pared 5 bases from V and 4 bases from J, leaving 11 bases between. Germline assignment: CDR1 KGHSH and CDR2 LQKENI. The CDR3 sequence: CASSVGGSTGELFF. CDR3 in DNA: TGTGCCAGCTCAGTGGGAGGAAGCACCGGGGAGCTGTTTTTT.

DNA for the CDR3: TGTGCCAGCAGCCGGGGTTACGAGCAGTACTTC. This gives the protein CASSRGYEQYF. V gene TRBV6-5 combines with J gene TRBJ2-7, with a possible D match to TRBD2 (5 bases). This CDR3 comprises 11 residues. Germline V lookup: CDR1 MNHEY, CDR2 SVGAGI. V was cut by 6 bases and J by 4 bases, with 7 bases left in between.

The chain employs TRBV28 and TRBJ2-7; possible D gene TRBD1, 6 bases. Germline V lookup: CDR1 MDHEN, CDR2 SYDVKM. V lost 2 bases to trimming and J lost 2 bases, with 13 bases between them. This CDR3 spans 15 amino acids. The DNA for the CDR3 is TGTGCCAGCAGTTTAACAAGGGGGTGGGCCTACGAGCAGTACTTC. Translated: CASSLTRGWAYEQYF.

On this clone itself: This sample also contains other DNA sequences that code for the same CDR3. The chain has TRBV9 and TRBJ1-2; D uncertain. Deletions cut 0 bases from V and 4 bases from J, with 4 bases between. The germline CDR1 and CDR2 sequences are SGDLS and YYNGEE. CDR3 size: 12 residues. The CDR3 spells CASSVDSYGYTF. For the CDR3, the DNA is TGTGCCAGCAGCGTAGACAGCTATGGCTACACCTTC.

This sequence joins TRBV7-9 and TRBJ1-2; D unclear. The V gene's germline CDR1 is SEHNR and CDR2 FQNEAQ (reference sequence). The CDR3 sequence is 13 residues long. Deletions cut 3 bases from V and 3 bases from J, with 8 bases between. The CDR3 nucleotides read TGTGCCAGCAGCTTGGAGCCGGACTATGGCTACACCTTC. Amino acid sequence: CASSLEPDYGYTF.

The rearrangement joins TRBV9 to TRBJ1-1, with a weak D call TRBD1 (6 bases). The CDR3 runs 14 residues. Trimming took 0 bases from V and 3 from J, leaving 9 bases between them. Germline V gives CDR1 SGDLS, CDR2 YYNGEE. The CDR3 sequence is CASSVGYRDTEAFF. CDR3 sequence (DNA): TGTGCCAGCAGCGTAGGTTACAGGGACACTGAAGCTTTCTTT.

The chain couples TRBV9 to TRBJ2-2, with 7 bases matching TRBD1. V lost 0 bases and J lost 9; bases outside the gene matches: 8. This CDR3 region has 15 residues. Germline V CDR1 and CDR2: SGDLS, YYNGEE. The CDR3 reads CASSVEARGSRELFF. The CDR3 nucleotides are TGTGCCAGCAGCGTAGAGGCCAGGGGGTCCAGGGAGCTGTTTTTT.

The CDR3 sequence: CASSQEVGRVYGYTF. CDR3 bases: TGTGCCAGCAGCCAAGAGGTCGGGAGGGTCTATGGCTACACCTTC. The V gene is TRBV4-2, the J gene TRBJ1-2; D not resolved. This CDR3 comprises 15 residues. Trimming left V 0 bases short and J 4 bases short, with 12 bases between. Germline assignment: CDR1 LGHNA and CDR2 YNFKEQ.

CDR3 DNA sequence: TGTGCCAGTACCTTAAGGGGGACTAGCGCCCAAGAGACCCAGTACTTC. Encoded protein: CASTLRGTSAQETQYF. V is TRBV7-9 and J is TRBJ2-5; 10 nucleotides align to TRBD2. The trim removed 9 bases at V and 1 base at J, leaving 11 bases unmatched. Germline CDR1 is SEHNR and CDR2 is FQNEAQ (reference sequence). The CDR3 length is 16 residues. The variable domain in full, completed from reference TRBV7-9 and TRBJ2-5, reads DTGVSQNPRHKITKRGQNVTFRCDPISEHNRLYWYRQTLGQGPEFLTYFQNEAQLEKSRLLSDRFSAERPKGSFSTLEIQRTEQGDSAMYLCASTLRGTSAQETQYFGPGTRLLVL.

The chain is built from TRBV5-1 and TRBJ2-5; no definite D call. Germline assignment: CDR1 SGHRS and CDR2 YFSETQ. V lost 0 bases, J lost 5 bases, and 14 bases lay in between. CDR3 length: 15 amino acids. The CDR3 DNA reads TGCGCCAGCAGCTTGGTCGACACCTATGGGGAGACCCAGTACTTC. This translates into CASSLVDTYGETQYF.

The chain recombines TRBV6-5 with TRBJ2-3, with D perhaps matching TRBD1 (5 bases). This CDR3 is 12 amino acids long. V lost 2 bases and J 11 bases, leaving 11 bases between the germline ends. From germline, CDR1 is MNHEY and CDR2 SVGAGI. The CDR3 DNA reads as TGTGCCAGCAGTTACGGTACAGGACAGCAGTATTTT. As protein: CASSYGTGQQYF.

V usage is TRBV5-1 and J usage is TRBJ2-1, with D perhaps TRBD1 (6 bases). CDR3 length: 14 residues. With 4 bases removed from V and 3 bases from J, the gap between germline ends came to 11 bases. The germline gives CDR1 SGHRS, CDR2 YFSETQ. The chain's CDR3 is CASSPRDNYNEQFF. CDR3 nucleotide sequence: TGCGCCAGCAGCCCCCGGGACAACTACAATGAGCAGTTCTTC.

This clone was counted a few times. The chain carries TRBV2 and TRBJ1-5, with unresolved D. CDR3 length equals 15 residues. CDR1 and CDR2 from the germline V gene are SNHLY and FYNNEI. The V end was cut by 6 bases, the J end by 0 bases, with 12 bases between. CDR3 region: CASRAGEGSNQPQHF. Here the CDR3 DNA reads TGTGCCAGCAGGGCCGGCGAGGGTAGCAATCAGCCCCAGCATTTT.

The chain has TRBV7-9 and TRBJ1-2; no clear D. The V and J ends lost 1 base and 12 bases respectively, with 12 bases between them. This CDR3 contains 12 residues. Per germline, CDR1 SEHNR and CDR2 FQNEAQ (reference sequence). For the CDR3, the DNA is TGTGCCAGCAGCTTAGGGGCATGGTGGCACACCTTC. It translates to CASSLGAWWHTF.

This sequence joins TRBV7-3 and TRBJ2-5; 9 positions agree with TRBD1. Trimming took 5 bases from V and 1 from J; bases not matched to a gene: 5. Germline CDR1 is SGHTA and CDR2 is FQGTGA. The CDR3 length is 15 residues. The CDR3 nucleotides are TGTGCCAGCAGCGTAGGGACAGGGCTCCAAGAGACCCAGTACTTC. The encoded protein is CASSVGTGLQETQYF.

The chain couples TRBV5-4 to TRBJ2-6; a possible D gene is TRBD1 (5 bases). V was clipped by 1 base and J by 10 bases, with 12 bases between them. CDR3 length equals 14 residues. Germline V gene lookup returns CDR1 SGHNT and CDR2 YYREEE (reference sequence). The CDR3 coding sequence is TGTGCCAGCAGCTTGAACAGGTTTGAGAACGTCCTGACTTTC. It yields the protein CASSLNRFENVLTF.

The chain employs TRBV4-2 and TRBJ2-7, with D possibly TRBD2 on 6 matching bases. CDR3 length: 13 amino acids. Between the trimmed V and J ends, which lost 3 bases and 6 bases, there was a span of 12 bases. The germline V gene has CDR1 LGHNA and CDR2 YNFKEQ. CDR3 sequence: CASSQREEGEQYF. The CDR3 DNA is TGTGCCAGCAGCCAGAGGGAGGAGGGCGAGCAGTACTTC.

The rearrangement joins TRBV30 to TRBJ1-5; D is perhaps TRBD1 (5 bases). The CDR3 has 14 amino acids. Germline lookup yields CDR1 GTSNPN and CDR2 SVGIG (reference sequence). Trimming left V 3 bases short and J 4 bases short, with 13 bases between. The CDR3 loop is CAWRLAGGNQPQHF. In DNA form, the CDR3 reads TGTGCCTGGAGACTCGCCGGGGGGAATCAGCCCCAGCATTTT.

The chain carries TRBV2 and TRBJ2-7; 7 bases align to TRBD1. CDR3 length: 12 amino acids. Trimming cost V 7 bases and J 2 bases; bases outside gene matches: 2. Germline V gene sequence: CDR1 SNHLY, CDR2 FYNNEI. The DNA for the CDR3 is TGTGCCAGCAACCAGGGGGCCTACGAGCAGTACTTC. It yields the protein CASNQGAYEQYF.

About this clone itself: Mismatch with germline at one junction end may stem from a read error. The gene calls are TRBV7-3 and TRBJ2-7; D might be TRBD2 (5 bases). Germline CDR1 SGHTA, CDR2 FQGTGA. The CDR3 is 14 residues long. CDR3 residues: CASSLTAGSDEQYF. In DNA, the CDR3 is TGTGCCAGCAGCTTAACGGCGGGCTCCGACGAGCAGTACTTC.

In nucleotides, the CDR3 is TGTGCCAGCAGTTTACCCCCTGGGGTGGCGGGGAAGTATGAGCAGTTCTTC. This encodes CASSLPPGVAGKYEQFF. The J gene is TRBJ2-1, the V gene TRBV28; perhaps TRBD2 as D (6 bases). The CDR3 runs 17 residues. Deletions cut 2 bases from V and 8 bases from J, with 22 bases between. Germline V gene data show CDR1 as MDHEN and CDR2 as SYDVKM.

This chain joins TRBV28 and TRBJ1-3; perhaps TRBD1 as D (6 bases). Trimming removed 8 bases at V and 0 bases at J, with 11 bases between. The CDR3 loop spans 14 amino acids. Germline V lookup: CDR1 MDHEN, CDR2 SYDVKM. This CDR3 reads CASVDRRSGNTIYF. As DNA, the CDR3 is TGTGCCAGCGTCGACAGGCGCTCTGGAAACACCATATATTTT.

The rearrangement uses TRBV21-1 and TRBJ2-7; the table assigns TRBD2, which was not confirmed against the DNA. TRBV21-1 is an annotated pseudogene. This CDR3 region has 16 residues. DNA for the CDR3: TGTGCCAGCAGCAAAGTGCGGGGCAGGAGTTCCTACGAGCAGTACTTC. It translates to CASSKVRGRSSYEQYF.

The gene calls are TRBV5-1 and TRBJ2-7; the match to TRBD1 covers 8 bases. V shed 0 bases and J 6 bases; nucleotides not matched to a gene: 8. This CDR3 has 15 residues. Germline CDR1 is SGHRS and CDR2 is YFSETQ. The CDR3 loop is CASSLVDRDSSEQYF. The CDR3 nucleotides read TGCGCCAGCAGCTTGGTGGACAGGGATTCGTCCGAGCAGTACTTC.

The chain couples TRBV2 to TRBJ2-2; tentative D call: TRBD2 (6 bases). V gave up 8 bases and J gave up 3 bases, with 16 bases separating them. The CDR3 consists of 15 residues. Germline V lookup: CDR1 SNHLY, CDR2 FYNNEI. CDR3: CASPRSSADTGELFF. DNA of the CDR3: TGTGCCAGCCCCAGATCTAGCGCGGACACCGGGGAGCTGTTTTTT. The entire variable domain, with the rest obtained from reference TRBV2 and TRBJ2-2, is as follows: EPEVTQTPSHQVTQMGQEVILRCVPISNHLYFYWYRQILGQKVEFLVSFYNNEISEKSEIFDDQFSVERPDGSNFTLKIRSTKLEDSAMYFCASPRSSADTGELFFGEGSRLTVL.

This clone was seen once. The genes are TRBV7-2 and TRBJ2-2, with 8 bases lining up with TRBD2. This CDR3 contains 15 residues. After removal of 7 bases from V and 7 bases from J, the junction contained 11 bases not matched to a gene. CDR1 and CDR2 (germline): SGHTA, FQGNSA. The CDR3 DNA sequence: TGTGCCAGCACCCGGACGGGAGGGATAGGCGGGGAGCTGTTTTTT. The encoded protein is CASTRTGGIGGELFF.

This clone has only a few counts. The chain uses TRBV2 and TRBJ2-7, with D hard to call. Germline CDR1 is SNHLY and CDR2 is FYNNEI. The V gene lost 5 bases and the J gene lost 5 bases, with 10 bases spanning the gap. This CDR3 spans 12 amino acids. CDR3 sequence: CASSTDSDEQYF. In DNA form, the CDR3 reads TGTGCCAGCAGTACCGACTCGGACGAGCAGTACTTC.

This clone was seen a single time. The rearrangement uses TRBV7-3 and TRBJ2-3, with 8 bases fitting TRBD2. The junction had 3 bases not matched to a gene; V was cut back by 1 base and J by 0 bases. Germline-derived CDR1 and CDR2 are SGHTA and FQGTGA. CDR3 length: 16 amino acids. The CDR3 DNA is TGTGCCAGCAGCTTAAACGCGGGAGGCAGCACAGATACGCAGTATTTT. This gives the protein CASSLNAGGSTDTQYF.

The chain combines TRBV29-1 with TRBJ1-2; D is uncertain. Germline CDR1 SQVTM, CDR2 ANQGSEA. The CDR3 contains 12 residues. V lost 6 bases, J lost 4 bases, and 12 bases lay in between. CDR3 region: CSVPAGIYGYTF. The DNA for the CDR3 is TGCAGCGTCCCCGCGGGGATCTATGGCTACACCTTC.

This chain joins TRBV9 and TRBJ1-1; maybe TRBD1 (5 bases). Trimming left V 0 bases short and J 4 bases short, with 10 bases between. The CDR3 sequence is 14 residues long. The V gene's germline CDR1 is SGDLS and CDR2 YYNGEE. The CDR3 sequence is CASSVVPQGTEAFF. In DNA form, the CDR3 reads TGTGCCAGCAGCGTAGTACCGCAGGGCACTGAAGCTTTCTTT.

The chain recombines TRBV4-3 with TRBJ2-7; D is uncertain. Germline V gene data show CDR1 as LGHNA and CDR2 as YSLEER. The ends were cut back, 0 bases at V and 7 bases at J, with 16 bases in the middle. This CDR3 spans 15 amino acids. The CDR3 nucleotides read TGCGCCAGCAGCCAAGATCTTCGTGGCGGTAGGGAGCAGTACTTC. Protein product: CASSQDLRGGREQYF.